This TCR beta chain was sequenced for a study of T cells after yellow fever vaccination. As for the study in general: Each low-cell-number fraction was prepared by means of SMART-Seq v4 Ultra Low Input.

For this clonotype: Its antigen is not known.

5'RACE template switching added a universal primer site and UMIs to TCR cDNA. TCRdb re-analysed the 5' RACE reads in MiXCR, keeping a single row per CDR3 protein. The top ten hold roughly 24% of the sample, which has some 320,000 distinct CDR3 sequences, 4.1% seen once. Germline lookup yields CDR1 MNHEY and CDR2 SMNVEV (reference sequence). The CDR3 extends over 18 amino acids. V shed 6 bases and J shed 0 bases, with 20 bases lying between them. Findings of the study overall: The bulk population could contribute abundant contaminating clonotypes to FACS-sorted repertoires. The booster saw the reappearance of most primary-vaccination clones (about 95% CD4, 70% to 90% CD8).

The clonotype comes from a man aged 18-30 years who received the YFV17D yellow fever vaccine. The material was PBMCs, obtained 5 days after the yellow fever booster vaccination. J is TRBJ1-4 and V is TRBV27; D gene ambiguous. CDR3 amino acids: CASSRSPLFRATNEKLFF. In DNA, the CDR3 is TGTGCCAGCAGCCGAAGCCCCCTCTTTAGGGCAACTAATGAAAAACTGTTTTTT. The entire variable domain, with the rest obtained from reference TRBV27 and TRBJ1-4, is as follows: EAQVTQNPRYLITVTGKKLTVTCSQNMNHEYMSWYRQDPGLGLRQIYYSMNVEVTDKGDVPEGYKVSRKEKRNFPLILESPSPNQTSLYFCASSRSPLFRATNEKLFFGSGTQLSVL.